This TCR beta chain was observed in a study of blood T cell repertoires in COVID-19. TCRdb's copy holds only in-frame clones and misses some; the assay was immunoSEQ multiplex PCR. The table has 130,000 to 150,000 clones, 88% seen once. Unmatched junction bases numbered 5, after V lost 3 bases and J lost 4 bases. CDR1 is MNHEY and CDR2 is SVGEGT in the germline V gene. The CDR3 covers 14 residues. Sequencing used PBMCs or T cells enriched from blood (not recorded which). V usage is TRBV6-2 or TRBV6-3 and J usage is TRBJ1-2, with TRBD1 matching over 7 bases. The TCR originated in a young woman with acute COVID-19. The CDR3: CASSYGDSLYGYTF. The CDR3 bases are TGTGCCAGCAGTTATGGGGACAGCCTCTATGGCTACACCTTC.